Below, 3 T cell receptor beta chains from the same sample are listed, as sequenced in a study of circulating and synovial CD4+ cells in juvenile arthritis. Repertoires were generated with immunoSEQ multiplex PCR, while TCRdb's copy carries only in-frame clones and drops some. The sample shows 36,000 or so clones, approximately 94% of them seen only once. Sample: CD4+ T cells from blood. The receptor set was obtained from a human donor with juvenile idiopathic arthritis.

The genes are TRBV23-1 and TRBJ1-4, with D maybe TRBD1 (5 bases). TRBV23-1 is reported as an ORF; its role is uncertain. The CDR3 covers 16 residues. With 0 bases removed from V and 2 bases from J, the gap between germline ends came to 10 bases. CDR3 DNA: TGCGCCAGCAGTCAATCGGAAGGGGTTACTAATGAAAAACTGTTTTTT. Translating gives CASSQSEGVTNEKLFF.

The chain has TRBV7-9 and TRBJ1-2; tentatively, D is TRBD1 (6 bases). CDR1 is SEHNR, CDR2 FQNEAQ, per germline (reference sequence). The CDR3 covers 15 residues. Trimming took 0 bases from V and 2 from J, leaving 10 bases between them. CDR3 DNA: TGTGCCAGCAGCTTAGCGGGACACCTCAACTATGGCTACACCTTC. It is translated as CASSLAGHLNYGYTF.

The CDR3: CASSLLAAGELFF. CDR3 in DNA: TGTGCCAGCAGCCTGCTAGCGGCAGGGGAGCTGTTTTTT. The chain couples TRBV5-4 to TRBJ2-2; 7 bases are shared with TRBD2. The CDR3 covers 13 residues. The V gene's germline CDR1 is SGHNT and CDR2 YYREEE (reference sequence). Trimming took 4 bases from V and 8 from J; bases not matched to a gene: 5.